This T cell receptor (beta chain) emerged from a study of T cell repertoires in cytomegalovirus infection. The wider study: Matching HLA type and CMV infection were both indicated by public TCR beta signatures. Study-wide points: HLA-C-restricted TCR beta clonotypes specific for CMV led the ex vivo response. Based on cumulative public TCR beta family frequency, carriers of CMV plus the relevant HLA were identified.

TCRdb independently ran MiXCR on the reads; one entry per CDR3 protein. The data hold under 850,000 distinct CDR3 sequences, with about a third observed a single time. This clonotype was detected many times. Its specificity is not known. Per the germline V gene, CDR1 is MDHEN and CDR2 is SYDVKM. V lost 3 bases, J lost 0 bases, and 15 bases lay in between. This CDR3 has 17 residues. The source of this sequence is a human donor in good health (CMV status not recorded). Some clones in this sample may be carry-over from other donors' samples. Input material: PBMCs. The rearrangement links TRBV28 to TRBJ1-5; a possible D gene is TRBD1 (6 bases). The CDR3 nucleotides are TGTGCCAGCAGTTTCTCCAGGGGACGTTATAGCAATCAGCCCCAGCATTTT. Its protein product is CASSFSRGRYSNQPQHF.